Below, 21 T cell receptor beta chains from the same sample are listed, as sequenced in a study of T-cell reconstitution after alpha-beta-depleted transplantation in children. A library of TCRbeta sequences, prepared with unique molecular identifiers, was generated. TCRdb recomputed calls from the PCR reads with MiXCR, one row per CDR3 protein. The sample lists around 580,000 distinct CDR3 sequences, more than 20% occurring once. Sequenced here: PBMCs, mostly from graft donor cells, sampled 360 days after TCRalphabeta/CD19-depleted stem cell transplant. The receptor source for this set is a boy under two years old who had a stem cell transplant for acute myeloid leukemia, so the T cells may come from the graft donor.

In this sample, this clonotype turned up a few times. The chain carries TRBV12-3 or TRBV12-4 and TRBJ1-2; 7 bases agree with TRBD1. V trimming: 5 bases; J trimming: 8 bases; junction bases outside the gene matches: 11. There are 14 residues in the CDR3. The CDR3 coding sequence is TGTGCCAGCAGTCGACCCGACAGGGAGGGGGGCTACACCTTC. It yields the protein CASSRPDREGGYTF.

The chain is built from TRBV6-5 and TRBJ2-3; tentative D call: TRBD2 (5 bases). Germline V gives CDR1 MNHEY, CDR2 SVGAGI. Trimming took off 8 bases at V and 5 bases at J, with 14 bases between the two ends. The CDR3 is 13 residues long. CDR3 protein: CASALRVGDTQYF. CDR3 coding DNA: TGTGCCAGCGCTCTGAGGGTTGGAGATACGCAGTATTTT.

This clonotype has only a few counts. The chain couples TRBV29-1 to TRBJ1-1, with D hard to call. The V end was cut by 2 bases, the J end by 0 bases, with 10 bases between. The CDR3 is made up of 14 amino acids. Germline V gives CDR1 SQVTM, CDR2 ANQGSEA. CDR3 sequence reads: CSVELGLLNTEAFF. In nucleotides, the CDR3 is TGCAGCGTTGAACTAGGACTGTTGAACACTGAAGCTTTCTTT.

This chain joins TRBV12-3 or TRBV12-4 and TRBJ2-3, with a possible D match to TRBD1 (5 bases). The CDR3 extends over 14 amino acids. V shed 2 bases and J shed 6 bases, with 12 bases lying between them. CDR3 coding DNA: TGTGCCAGCAGTTTAAGCAGACAGTTCGATACGCAGTATTTT. Its protein product is CASSLSRQFDTQYF.

The rearrangement uses TRBV6-5 and TRBJ2-3; D not certain. Germline V gene sequence: CDR1 MNHEY, CDR2 SVGAGI. The CDR3 has 15 residues. V gave up 0 bases and J gave up 4 bases, with 11 bases separating them. CDR3 residues: CASSYSSRASDTQYF. The DNA of the CDR3 is TGTGCCAGCAGTTACTCGAGTAGGGCGTCAGATACGCAGTATTTT.

This clonotype was seen many times. This chain uses TRBV7-9 with TRBJ1-5; D gene ambiguous. The CDR3 is 13 amino acids. Germline V gene sequence: CDR1 SEHNR, CDR2 FQNEAQ (reference sequence). Trimming shortened V by 1 base and J by 6 bases, and 7 bases separated the two germline ends. CDR3 bases: TGTGCCAGCAGCTTAGGGGGATTTCAGCCCCAGCATTTT. It codes for CASSLGGFQPQHF.

The chain has TRBV12-3 or TRBV12-4 and TRBJ2-3, with D tentatively TRBD1 (6 bases). The length of the CDR3 is 13 residues. The V gene lost 6 bases and the J gene lost 7 bases, with 14 bases spanning the gap. In DNA form, the CDR3 reads TGTGCCAGCAGGGAGCAACAGGGCTATACGCAGTATTTT. Its translation is CASREQQGYTQYF.

V is TRBV12-3 or TRBV12-4 and J is TRBJ2-3, with D unclear. V was clipped by 1 base and J by 4 bases, with 6 bases between them. CDR3 length equals 13 residues. The CDR3 is CASSLEGPDTQYF. The CDR3 region has the DNA TGTGCCAGCAGTTTAGAAGGGCCAGATACGCAGTATTTT.

At least ten counts were recorded for this clonotype. The chain carries TRBV12-3 or TRBV12-4 and TRBJ2-1; 8 bases fit TRBD1. J was trimmed by 2 bases and V by 4 bases; bases with no gene match: 1. CDR3 length: 14 amino acids. The CDR3 DNA reads TGTGCCAGCAGTTCGACAGGGGCCTACAATGAGCAGTTCTTC. Its protein product is CASSSTGAYNEQFF.

The rearrangement joins TRBV20-1 to TRBJ2-1, with D perhaps TRBD2 (7 bases). CDR1 and CDR2 from the germline V gene are DFQATT and SNEGSKA (reference sequence). The length of the CDR3 is 15 residues. V was cut by 3 bases and J by 8 bases, with 20 bases left in between. The CDR3 is CSARNPGGRGDEQFF. The CDR3 bases are TGCAGTGCTAGGAATCCCGGGGGGCGGGGCGATGAGCAGTTCTTC.

There are a few counts of this clonotype. CDR3 sequence reads: CASSKTGDWNEQFF. The CDR3 DNA reads as TGTGCCAGCAGTAAAACAGGGGATTGGAATGAGCAGTTCTTC. The chain combines TRBV12-3 or TRBV12-4 with TRBJ2-1; 7 positions agree with TRBD1. This CDR3 comprises 14 residues. V shed 5 bases and J 7 bases; nucleotides not matched to a gene: 8.

The CDR3 spells CASSLHQGINTGELFF. DNA for the CDR3: TGTGCCAGCAGCTTGCATCAGGGAATTAACACCGGGGAGCTGTTTTTT. The gene calls are TRBV5-5 and TRBJ2-2; D is perhaps TRBD1 (5 bases). The V end lost 1 base, the J end lost 2 bases, and 12 bases lay between the germline ends. The CDR3 has 16 amino acids. Germline loops: CDR1 SGHKS, CDR2 YYEKEE (reference sequence).

This clonotype came up many times. The chain combines TRBV12-3 or TRBV12-4 with TRBJ1-2; 12 bases align to TRBD1. This CDR3 has 18 amino acids. The ends lost 7 bases at V and 7 bases at J; junction bases unmatched: 19. The CDR3 DNA sequence: TGTGCCAGCAATCATCCACTCCCGATGGGACAGGGGGCAGGTGGCTACACCTTC. Its translation is CASNHPLPMGQGAGGYTF.

This clonotype was seen ten or more times. The genes are TRBV20-1 and TRBJ2-4; D uncertain. CDR3 size: 13 residues. Germline V lookup: CDR1 DFQATT, CDR2 SNEGSKA (reference sequence). V lost 3 bases, J lost 0 bases, and 6 bases lay in between. The CDR3 DNA reads as TGCAGTGCTAGTCAGAGAGCCAAAAACATTCAGTACTTC. Protein: CSASQRAKNIQYF.

This chain joins TRBV18 and TRBJ2-7; the D gene could be TRBD1 or TRBD2 (5 bases each). CDR1 KGHSH and CDR2 LQKENI come from the germline V gene. The CDR3 is made up of 14 amino acids. Trimming removed 1 base from V and 5 bases from J, with 12 bases in between. Here the CDR3 reads CASSPLGTMDEQYV. The CDR3 region has the DNA TGTGCCAGCTCACCACTTGGGACCATGGACGAGCAGTACGTC.

The rearrangement links TRBV4-3 to TRBJ1-1; no clear D gene. Germline CDR1 reads LGHNA; CDR2 reads YSLEER. The CDR3 sequence is 13 residues long. With 0 bases removed from V and 4 bases from J, the gap between germline ends came to 6 bases. DNA of the CDR3: TGCGCCAGCAGCCAAGAAATAACCACTGAAGCTTTCTTT. This sequence encodes CASSQEITTEAFF.

The chain carries TRBV20-1 and TRBJ1-6; maybe TRBD1 (6 bases). The CDR3 is made up of 16 amino acids. V shed 5 bases and J shed 11 bases, with 25 bases lying between them. From germline, CDR1 is DFQATT and CDR2 SNEGSKA (reference sequence). This CDR3 reads CSAGYQGIGGLPPLHF. The CDR3 region has the DNA TGCAGTGCTGGGTACCAGGGGATCGGGGGCTTACCACCCCTCCACTTT.

There are a few counts of this clonotype. This chain uses TRBV5-1 with TRBJ1-4; no reliable D call. CDR1 is SGHRS and CDR2 is YFSETQ in the germline V gene. CDR3 length equals 13 residues. Trimming left V 3 bases short and J 6 bases short, with 9 bases between. CDR3 nucleotide sequence: TGCGCCAGCAGCTATGGGTATGATGAAAAACTGTTTTTT. It specifies CASSYGYDEKLFF.

This clonotype was picked up many times. The rearrangement links TRBV29-1 to TRBJ2-1, with a weak D call TRBD2 (7 bases). V lost 7 bases to trimming and J lost 9 bases, with 16 bases between them. Germline CDR1 reads SQVTM; CDR2 reads ANQGSEA. This CDR3 region has 12 residues. CDR3 nucleotides: TGCAGCGATCGCGAGGGGGGGAGTGAGCAGTTCTTC. Amino acids: CSDREGGSEQFF.

The chain recombines TRBV11-2 with TRBJ2-7; no clear D. The germline V gene encodes CDR1 SGHAT and CDR2 FQNNGV. Trimming shortened V by 5 bases and J by 0 bases, and 11 bases separated the two germline ends. The CDR3 spans 14 residues. The CDR3 protein is CASSVGGPSYEQYV. In nucleotides, the CDR3 is TGTGCCAGCAGCGTTGGTGGGCCCTCCTACGAGCAGTACGTC.

This clonotype was found many times. Written as DNA, the CDR3 is TGTGCCAGCAGCTTAACTTCCGGGTCAGAGACCCAGTACTTC. This translates into CASSLTSGSETQYF. This rearrangement joins TRBV7-3 to TRBJ2-5; D gene unclear. CDR3 length equals 14 residues. V lost 0 bases to trimming and J lost 4 bases, with 9 bases between them. Germline V CDR1 and CDR2: SGHTA, FQGTGA.